The clone carrying this TCR beta chain was recorded a few times. In germline, CDR1 is SNHLY, CDR2 FYNNEI. The V end lost 11 bases, the J end lost 6 bases, and 26 bases lay between the germline ends. The CDR3 runs to 16 residues. This specimen comes from a study of beta chain features in type 1 diabetes. Since all of the isolated RNA was reverse transcribed, expressed TCRB transcripts were what got sequenced. Sequenced by immunoSEQ multiplex PCR; TCRdb stores in-frame clones only, minus some. Of 15,000 to 20,000 clones listed, just under 55% are singletons. V usage is TRBV2 and J usage is TRBJ2-1, with a tentative D call TRBD2 (6 bases). Sequenced input: stem cell memory CD4+ T cells from blood. This clonotype was sampled from a young woman in good health. CDR3: CARARVSRDQSNEQFF. The CDR3 DNA reads as TGTGCCCGAGCGAGGGTGTCGCGGGATCAATCCAATGAGCAGTTCTTC.